These T cell receptor beta chains were read from a single sample in a study of T cells in Graves' hyperthyroidism and ophthalmopathy. One entry per CDR3 protein, called by TCRdb with MiXCR from the multiplex PCR reads. This repertoire shows roughly 56,000 distinct CDR3 sequences, 40% to 55% found once; its top ten account for over 10%. Sequencing was performed on blood. The source of these receptors is a young woman with Graves' ophthalmopathy. CDR3s include the opening cysteine and the closing phenylalanine or tryptophan. D genes are given only for firm matches. A clone size is listed for some rows: how often the clone was seen (once, few, many), or a class if it is expanded.

d_call clone_size j_call v_call cdr3_aa cdr3_nt
- many TRBJ2-2 TRBV4-2 CASSRGTGGTGELFF TGTGCCAGCAGCCGGGGCACGGGCGGCACCGGGGAGCTGTTTTTT
- many TRBJ1-1 TRBV3-1 CASSQSSTEAFF TGTGCCAGCAGCCAATCTAGCACTGAAGCTTTCTTT
- - TRBJ1-2 TRBV12-3/TRBV12-4 CASSGQNYGYTF TGTGCCAGTAGTGGACAGAACTATGGCTACACCTTC
- few TRBJ2-7 TRBV18 CASSPLGLFAYEQYF TGTGCCAGCTCACCACTAGGACTCTTCGCCTACGAGCAGTACTTC
- many TRBJ2-5 TRBV3-1 CASSQVMFPQETQYF TGTGCCAGCAGCCAAGTGATGTTTCCGCAAGAGACCCAGTACTTC
- many TRBJ1-1 TRBV2 CASGGAEAFF TGTGCCAGCGGGGGGGCTGAAGCTTTCTTT
- many TRBJ1-6 TRBV12-3/TRBV12-4 CASSFASYNSPLHF TGTGCCAGCAGTTTTGCCAGCTATAATTCACCCCTCCACTTT
- - TRBJ2-7 TRBV14 CASRQNDSGTSEQYF TGTGCCAGCAGACAAAATGACTCCGGGACATCCGAGCAGTACTTC
- many TRBJ2-6 TRBV28 CASGSGANVLTF TGTGCCAGCGGTTCTGGGGCCAACGTCCTGACTTTC
- many TRBJ2-7 TRBV28 CASSLYRAEQYF TGTGCCAGCAGTTTATACCGGGCCGAGCAGTACTTC
- - TRBJ2-5 TRBV11-3 CASSLVGRRETQYF TGTGCCAGCAGCTTAGTCGGTAGACGCGAGACCCAGTACTTC
- many TRBJ1-2 TRBV12-3/TRBV12-4 CASSLRKGLRDGYTF TGTGCCAGCAGTTTAAGAAAGGGCCTTCGCGATGGCTACACCTTC
TRBD1 - TRBJ1-3 TRBV19 CASSVPGQGGNTIYF TGTGCCAGTAGTGTACCGGGACAGGGGGGAAACACCATATATTTT
TRBD1 many TRBJ1-5 TRBV9 CASSVGQGTFRPQHF TGTGCCAGCAGCGTAGGACAGGGAACCTTCCGGCCCCAGCATTTT
TRBD2 - TRBJ2-5 TRBV9 CASSVGSSGRQETQYF TGTGCCAGCAGCGTAGGGAGTAGCGGGAGGCAAGAGACCCAGTACTTC
TRBD1 - TRBJ2-5 TRBV19 CASSKPGQGLQETQYF TGTGCCAGTAGTAAACCGGGACAGGGACTCCAAGAGACCCAGTACTTC
- many TRBJ1-6 TRBV20-1 CSAIRQNTYYNSPLHF TGCAGTGCTATTCGACAGAATACCTACTATAATTCACCCCTCCACTTT
TRBD2 many TRBJ2-7 TRBV27 CASSSVLRGKTYEQYF TGTGCCAGCAGTTCCGTTTTGCGGGGGAAAACCTACGAGCAGTACTTC
TRBD2 once TRBJ2-5 TRBV20-1 CSARLVSGRAPETRYF TGCAGTGCTAGGCTCGTCAGCGGGAGGGCCCCTGAGACCCGGTACTTC
TRBD1 many TRBJ2-7 TRBV14 CASSQLTGGGRHEQYF TGTGCCAGCAGCCAACTGACAGGGGGCGGTAGGCACGAGCAGTACTTC
- - TRBJ2-7 TRBV5-5 CASSQGSYAYEQYF TGCGCCAGCAGCCAAGGGTCCTACGCCTACGAGCAGTACTTC
- many TRBJ1-2 TRBV28 CASSLTVYYGYTF TGTGCCAGCAGTTTGACAGTTTACTATGGCTACACCTTC
TRBD1 - TRBJ2-1 TRBV9 CASSGTGSYEQFF TGTGCCAGCAGCGGGACAGGGAGCTATGAGCAGTTCTTC
- - TRBJ2-2 TRBV7-9 CASLTGSLRPGNTGELFF TGTGCCAGCTTGACGGGATCTCTCAGACCTGGAAACACCGGGGAGCTGTTTTTT
- - TRBJ2-7 TRBV24-1 CATSDSRRERNYEQYF TGTGCCACCAGTGATTCGAGACGGGAGCGGAACTACGAGCAGTACTTC
TRBD1 - TRBJ2-7 TRBV7-2 CTGSTGGQGYEQYF TGTACCGGCAGCACCGGCGGACAGGGCTACGAGCAGTACTTC
- many TRBJ2-1 TRBV7-7 CASTGRSHSSYNEQFF TGTGCTAGCACCGGACGTTCCCATAGCTCCTACAATGAGCAGTTCTTC
- - TRBJ2-3 TRBV30 CAWSWASPLPTDTQYF TGTGCCTGGAGTTGGGCGTCCCCCCTACCGACAGATACGCAGTATTTT
- many TRBJ1-1 TRBV5-5 CASSPPGRTEAFF TGTGCCAGCAGCCCACCAGGAAGGACTGAAGCTTTCTTT
TRBD2 - TRBJ2-3 TRBV20-1 CSAPAGSTDTQYF TGCAGTGCCCCAGCGGGGAGCACAGATACGCAGTATTTT
- many TRBJ1-4 TRBV3-1 CASSQEGTERKLFF TGTGCCAGCAGCCAAGAGGGTACGGAAAGAAAACTGTTTTTT
- many TRBJ2-1 TRBV20-1 CSARRGTVHEQFF TGCAGTGCTAGACGCGGGACAGTCCATGAGCAGTTCTTC
- few TRBJ1-5 TRBV10-2 CASSANDQPQHF TGCGCCAGCAGTGCGAACGATCAGCCCCAGCATTTT
- many TRBJ2-7 TRBV5-1 CASRSGTYSYEQYF TGCGCCAGCCGATCAGGGACCTACTCCTACGAGCAGTACTTC
TRBD2 - TRBJ2-3 TRBV5-1 CASSRLAGTDTQYF TGCGCCAGCAGTCGTCTAGCGGGTACAGATACGCAGTATTTC
- many TRBJ1-2 TRBV12-5 CAPLGGRGYTF TGTGCTCCCCTCGGGGGCCGTGGCTACACCTTC
- many TRBJ2-5 TRBV5-1 CASSLGASLETQYF TGCGCCAGCAGCTTGGGAGCTAGCTTGGAGACCCAGTACTTC